This is a list of T cell receptor beta chains from one sample in a study of T cells after posttransplantation cyclophosphamide. Profiling relied on immunoSEQ multiplex PCR, and the TCRdb table lists in-frame clones only, not all of them. The sample contains more than 30,000 clones, 85% to 95% of which appear only once. The sequencing sample was made of naive CD4+ T cells sorted from PBMCs. These receptors all stem from a woman aged 55 to 70 in good health, CMV-negative, and a related stem cell transplant donor. Each CDR3 is given with its conserved first and last residue. The D gene is left open where the match is weak. The size field is filled for only some rows; it gives once, few, many or a size class.

NA,TRBV11-2,NA,TRBJ1-1,CASSRQAIEAFF,TGTGCCAGCAGCCGACAGGCTATTGAAGCTTTCTTT
once,TRBV10-1,NA,TRBJ2-3,CASSDTRGGPSTDTQYF,TGCGCCAGCAGTGACACAAGGGGGGGCCCTAGCACAGATACGCAGTATTTT
NA,TRBV28,TRBD1,TRBJ1-4,CASSAVRDRGEKLFF,TGTGCCAGCAGTGCTGTGCGGGACAGGGGTGAAAAACTGTTTTTT
NA,TRBV5-4,NA,TRBJ2-3,CASFRRLEEVDTQYF,TGTGCCAGCTTCCGGAGACTGGAGGAGGTTGATACGCAGTATTTT
NA,TRBV28,NA,TRBJ2-4,CASSLQQGVEYF,TGTGCCAGCAGTCTACAACAGGGAGTAGAGTACTTC
NA,TRBV6-6,NA,TRBJ1-6,CASSPLRRSGNSPLHF,TGTGCCAGCAGTCCCCTAAGGAGGAGCGGGAATTCACCCCTCCACTTT
NA,TRBV4-1,TRBD2,TRBJ2-7,CASSRALAGPSYEQYF,TGCGCCAGCAGCCGAGCACTAGCGGGCCCGTCCTACGAGCAGTACTTC
NA,TRBV5-1,NA,TRBJ1-1,CASRYPGTTNTEAFF,TGCGCCAGCCGATACCCCGGGACAACGAACACTGAAGCTTTCTTT
once,TRBV7-2,NA,TRBJ2-1,CASSLVADGGEQFF,TGTGCCAGCAGCTTAGTAGCGGATGGAGGTGAGCAGTTCTTC
NA,TRBV18,TRBD1,TRBJ2-7,CASSPDRVAYEQYF,TGTGCCAGCTCACCAGACAGGGTAGCCTACGAGCAGTACTTC
few,TRBV2,NA,TRBJ2-2,CASRSSGELFF,TGTGCCAGCAGGAGTAGCGGGGAGCTGTTTTTT
NA,TRBV5-1,TRBD1,TRBJ1-3,CASSPGPGGSSGNTIYF,TGCGCCAGCAGCCCCGGGCCAGGGGGTTCCTCTGGAAACACCATATATTTT
NA,TRBV27,NA,TRBJ2-1,CASSPGQERDNEQFF,TGTGCCAGCAGTCCAGGACAAGAACGGGACAATGAGCAGTTCTTC
NA,TRBV6-5,NA,TRBJ1-1,CASSYRQGGTEAFF,TGTGCCAGCAGTTACCGGCAGGGAGGCACTGAAGCTTTCTTT
NA,TRBV15,NA,TRBJ2-5,CATSRDLTGQETQYF,TGTGCCACCAGCAGAGATCTGACGGGACAAGAGACCCAGTACTTC
NA,TRBV28,TRBD1,TRBJ1-4,CASIRDRRSNEKLFF,TGTGCCAGTATCCGGGACAGGAGGAGCAATGAAAAACTGTTTTTT
once,TRBV27,NA,TRBJ1-5,CASSLAQGRQPQHF,TGTGCCAGCAGTTTAGCGCAGGGCCGGCAGCCCCAGCATTTT
NA,TRBV6-5,NA,TRBJ1-4,CASSYSTRANEKLFF,TGTGCCAGCAGTTACTCGACCAGGGCGAATGAAAAACTGTTTTTT
once,TRBV7-6,NA,TRBJ1-4,CASSLDEGNEKLFF,TGTGCCAGCAGCTTAGATGAGGGTAATGAAAAACTGTTTTTT
NA,TRBV11-2,NA,TRBJ2-5,CASMQGRTGQETQYF,TGTGCCAGCATGCAAGGGAGGACAGGCCAAGAGACCCAGTACTTC
NA,TRBV7-2,TRBD1,TRBJ1-5,CASSSQGGDNQPQHF,TGTGCCAGCAGCTCACAGGGGGGGGACAATCAGCCCCAGCATTTT
NA,TRBV28,NA,TRBJ2-7,CASLGEGYEQYF,TGTGCCAGTCTAGGCGAGGGATACGAGCAGTACTTC
NA,TRBV7-2,NA,TRBJ1-5,CASSFGGRDNQPQHF,TGTGCCAGCAGCTTTGGGGGCAGGGACAATCAGCCCCAGCATTTT
few,TRBV6-6,TRBD1,TRBJ1-5,CASRLSGQGAYQPQHF,TGTGCCAGCCGCCTCTCGGGGCAGGGGGCTTATCAGCCCCAGCATTTT